Listed below are T cell receptor beta chains from one sample, sequenced in a study of response to subunit inactivated influenza vaccine. Via MiXCR, TCRdb re-called the RT-PCR reads, giving one row per CDR3 protein. The top ten clones hold roughly 13% of a sample with roughly 570,000 distinct CDR3 sequences, roughly 13% of them seen once. This sample comprised PBMCs from blood, obtained 45 days after vaccination. Source of these receptors: a man aged 50 or older who received an inactivated influenza vaccine. Each CDR3 is given with its conserved first and last residue. The order of the fields is D gene, V gene, clone size, J gene, CDR3 DNA, CDR3 protein. The D gene is left open where the match is weak. Expanded clones get a size class; other rows say once, few or many, or leave the size out.

D gene: NA; V gene: TRBV7-7; clone size: few; J gene: TRBJ2-7; CDR3 DNA: TGTGCTAGCAGCTTATCCTTCTTGACAGGGAGGAACGAGCAGTACTTC; CDR3 protein: CASSLSFLTGRNEQYF
D gene: NA; V gene: TRBV9; clone size: many; J gene: TRBJ2-7; CDR3 DNA: TGTGCCAGCAGCGTAGATTGGGGGAACTACGAGCAGTACTTC; CDR3 protein: CASSVDWGNYEQYF
D gene: NA; V gene: TRBV27; clone size: NA; J gene: TRBJ2-3; CDR3 DNA: TGTGCCAGCAGTCCCTATAGTCAAGATACGCAGTATTTT; CDR3 protein: CASSPYSQDTQYF
D gene: NA; V gene: TRBV5-1; clone size: many; J gene: TRBJ2-1; CDR3 DNA: TGCGCCAGCACCCCCTCTGGGGGCGGCCCGTACAATGAGCAGTTCTTC; CDR3 protein: CASTPSGGGPYNEQFF
D gene: TRBD2; V gene: TRBV7-9; clone size: few; J gene: TRBJ2-1; CDR3 DNA: TGTGCCAGCAGCTTAAGGACTAGGGACGCGCAGTTCTTC; CDR3 protein: CASSLRTRDAQFF
D gene: TRBD2; V gene: TRBV5-1; clone size: few; J gene: TRBJ2-1; CDR3 DNA: TGCGCCAGCAGCGAACCTAGCGGCTACAATGAGCAGTTCTTC; CDR3 protein: CASSEPSGYNEQFF
D gene: NA; V gene: TRBV11-2; clone size: few; J gene: TRBJ2-7; CDR3 DNA: TGTGCCAGCAGCTTAGATGTGTGGGCCGACCTCTTGGAGCAGTACTTC; CDR3 protein: CASSLDVWADLLEQYF
D gene: TRBD1; V gene: TRBV7-9; clone size: NA; J gene: TRBJ2-2; CDR3 DNA: TGTGCCAGCAGCCCACAGGGGAGAGACACCGGGGAGCTGTTTTTT; CDR3 protein: CASSPQGRDTGELFF
D gene: NA; V gene: TRBV7-2; clone size: NA; J gene: TRBJ2-5; CDR3 DNA: TGTGCCAGCAGCTTAAGAGGTTTAGCTGGGGGGACCCAGTACTTC; CDR3 protein: CASSLRGLAGGTQYF
D gene: NA; V gene: TRBV20-1; clone size: many; J gene: TRBJ2-1; CDR3 DNA: TGCAGTGCTCCACCCGGGCCGACCTCCGATGAGCAGTTCTTC; CDR3 protein: CSAPPGPTSDEQFF
D gene: TRBD2; V gene: TRBV2; clone size: NA; J gene: TRBJ2-2; CDR3 DNA: TGTGCCAGCAGTGGGGCGGGACTAGCGGCCACCGGGGAGCTGTTTTTT; CDR3 protein: CASSGAGLAATGELFF